This is a list of T cell receptor beta chains from one sample in a study of blood T cells in healthy people across ages. MiXCR, applied by TCRdb to the 5' RACE reads, yields one record per CDR3 protein. The sample has 1.5 million to 2 million distinct CDR3 sequences; about 50% are singletons. The sequencing input was blood. The receptor set was obtained from a woman in her thirties or forties in good health. The CDR3 runs from the conserved cysteine through the conserved F or W. D genes are given only for firm matches. Some rows have no size entry. The others give once, few or many, or a class for an expanded clone.

clone_size: NA; j_call: TRBJ2-5; v_call: TRBV21-1; d_call: NA; cdr3_aa: CASSKALQTGWETQYF; cdr3_nt: TGTGCCAGCAGCAAAGCGCTCCAGACAGGGTGGGAGACCCAGTACTTC
clone_size: NA; j_call: TRBJ1-4; v_call: TRBV6-6; d_call: TRBD1; cdr3_aa: CASSSIPGQGEEKLFF; cdr3_nt: TGTGCCAGCAGTTCTATCCCGGGACAGGGTGAGGAAAAACTGTTTTTT
clone_size: once; j_call: TRBJ1-1; v_call: TRBV28; d_call: TRBD1; cdr3_aa: CATTGTANTEAFF; cdr3_nt: TGTGCCACCACCGGGACAGCTAACACTGAAGCTTTCTTT
clone_size: NA; j_call: TRBJ2-1; v_call: TRBV20-1; d_call: TRBD2; cdr3_aa: CSAPQLAGVGEQFF; cdr3_nt: TGCAGTGCTCCCCAACTAGCGGGGGTAGGTGAGCAGTTCTTC
clone_size: NA; j_call: TRBJ2-3; v_call: TRBV7-9; d_call: TRBD1; cdr3_aa: CASSLGSTGGTDTQYF; cdr3_nt: TGTGCCAGCAGCTTAGGGTCGACAGGGGGCACAGATACGCAGTATTTT
clone_size: few; j_call: TRBJ2-7; v_call: TRBV2; d_call: NA; cdr3_aa: CASSDGTSDEQYF; cdr3_nt: TGTGCCAGCAGTGACGGGACTTCGGACGAGCAGTACTTC
clone_size: NA; j_call: TRBJ1-1; v_call: TRBV3-1; d_call: NA; cdr3_aa: CASRSAAEAFF; cdr3_nt: TGTGCCAGCAGGTCGGCAGCTGAAGCTTTCTTT
clone_size: NA; j_call: TRBJ1-5; v_call: TRBV20-1; d_call: TRBD1; cdr3_aa: CSANSQGLWSNQPQHF; cdr3_nt: TGCAGTGCTAATTCACAGGGGTTGTGGAGCAATCAGCCCCAGCATTTT
clone_size: NA; j_call: TRBJ2-3; v_call: TRBV3-1; d_call: TRBD2; cdr3_aa: CASSHLSSGGAERDTQYF; cdr3_nt: TGTGCCAGCAGCCATTTGTCTAGCGGGGGGGCCGAAAGAGATACGCAGTATTTT
clone_size: NA; j_call: TRBJ2-7; v_call: TRBV11-2; d_call: NA; cdr3_aa: CASSITTAASPNEQYF; cdr3_nt: TGTGCCAGCAGCATTACAACGGCGGCTAGCCCAAACGAGCAGTACTTC
clone_size: once; j_call: TRBJ2-1; v_call: TRBV12-3/TRBV12-4; d_call: TRBD2; cdr3_aa: CASSVRGLAGDNEQFF; cdr3_nt: TGTGCCAGCAGTGTTCGGGGGCTAGCGGGGGACAATGAGCAGTTCTTC